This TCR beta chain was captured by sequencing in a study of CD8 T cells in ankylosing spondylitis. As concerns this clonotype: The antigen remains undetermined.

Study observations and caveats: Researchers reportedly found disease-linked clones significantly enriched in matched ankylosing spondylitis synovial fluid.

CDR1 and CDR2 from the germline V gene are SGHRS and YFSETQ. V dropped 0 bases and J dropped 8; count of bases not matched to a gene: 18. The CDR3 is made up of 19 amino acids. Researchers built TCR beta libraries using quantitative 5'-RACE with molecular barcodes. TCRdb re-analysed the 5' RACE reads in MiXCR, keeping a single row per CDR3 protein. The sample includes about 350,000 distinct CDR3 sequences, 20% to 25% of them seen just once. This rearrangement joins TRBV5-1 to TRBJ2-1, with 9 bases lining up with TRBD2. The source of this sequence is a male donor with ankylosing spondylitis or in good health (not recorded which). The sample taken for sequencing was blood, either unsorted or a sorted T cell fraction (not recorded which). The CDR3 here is CASSLVSSGAILGIDEQFF. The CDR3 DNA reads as TGCGCCAGCAGCTTGGTCTCTAGCGGGGCAATATTAGGTATCGATGAGCAGTTCTTC.